This passage covers 31 T cell receptor beta chains from one sample sequenced in a study of T cell responses to AZD1222 COVID-19 vaccine. The protocol was immunoSEQ multiplex PCR, while the TCRdb copy is restricted to in-frame clones and leaves out a portion. The table shows 95,000 to 150,000 clones, with less than 90% occurring only once. This specimen was peripheral blood, taken on day 0 of AZD1222 vaccination. The receptors were gathered from an adult in good health.

There are a few counts of this clone. In nucleotides, the CDR3 is TGTGCCTGGAGCCCGGGTGGTGGAAACACCATATATTTT. Its protein is CAWSPGGGNTIYF. The chain carries TRBV30 and TRBJ1-3; no clear D. This CDR3 comprises 13 residues. Germline-derived CDR1 and CDR2 are GTSNPN and SVGIG (reference sequence). V was clipped by 3 bases and J by 3 bases, with 9 bases between them.

The table lists this clone with a count of one. The V gene is TRBV15, the J gene TRBJ2-7; 9 bases line up with TRBD1. The germline V gene encodes CDR1 LNHNV and CDR2 YYDKDF (reference sequence). The CDR3 is 16 residues long. The V and J ends lost 2 bases and 7 bases, in that order; junction bases with no gene match: 12. The CDR3 protein is CATSRMTGGTPWEQYF. CDR3 nucleotides: TGTGCCACCAGCAGAATGACAGGGGGTACCCCCTGGGAGCAGTACTTC.

This chain links TRBV6-5 with TRBJ1-2; D gene ambiguous. CDR1 MNHEY and CDR2 SVGAGI come from the germline V gene. The length of the CDR3 is 15 residues. V lost 4 bases and J 0 bases, leaving 12 bases between the germline ends. CDR3 amino acids: CASSSLGATNYGYTF. For the CDR3, the DNA is TGTGCCAGCAGTTCCCTGGGCGCAACTAACTATGGCTACACCTTC.

The J gene is TRBJ1-3, the V gene TRBV7-9; D might be TRBD1 (5 bases). V was cut by 7 bases and J by 2 bases, with 15 bases left in between. The CDR3 spans 15 residues. The germline V gene encodes CDR1 SEHNR and CDR2 FQNEAQ (reference sequence). CDR3 in DNA: TGTGCCAGCAACCGAGGGGACCCCCCTGGAAACACCATATATTTT. This encodes CASNRGDPPGNTIYF.

The J gene is TRBJ1-1, the V gene TRBV7-2; D is uncertain. This CDR3 comprises 12 residues. The germline gives CDR1 SGHTA, CDR2 FQGNSA. V was cut by 3 bases and J by 6 bases, with 8 bases left in between. CDR3: CASSLDHPEAFF. CDR3 nucleotides: TGTGCCAGCAGCTTGGACCACCCTGAAGCTTTCTTT. The full variable domain, with the rest looked up from reference TRBV7-2 and TRBJ1-1, is GAGVSQSPSNKVTEKGKDVELRCDPISGHTALYWYRQSLGQGLEFLIYFQGNSAPDKSGLPSDRFSAERTGGSVSTLTIQRTQQEDSAVYLCASSLDHPEAFFGQGTRLTVV.

This chain links TRBV18 with TRBJ1-1, with D possibly matching TRBD1 (6 bases). There are 14 residues in the CDR3. Germline V gene sequence: CDR1 KGHSH, CDR2 LQKENI. The ends were cut back, 0 bases at V and 12 bases at J, with 17 bases in the middle. CDR3 region: CASSPPGDTPWTFF. DNA of the CDR3: TGTGCCAGCTCACCACCGGGGGACACCCCCTGGACTTTCTTT.

The genes are TRBV19 and TRBJ2-2; no clear D gene. Looked up from germline, CDR1 is LNHDA and CDR2 is SQIVND (reference sequence). The CDR3 has 17 amino acids. V was trimmed by 0 bases and J by 1 base, leaving 12 bases between them. The CDR3 DNA reads as TGTGCCAGTAGTATAGATGTAAGGCAACAGAACACCGGGGAGCTGTTTTTT. As protein: CASSIDVRQQNTGELFF.

The CDR3 loop reads CASGLGTGRSSTDTQYF. The CDR3 DNA is TGTGCTAGTGGTTTGGGGACAGGGCGAAGTAGCACAGATACGCAGTATTTT. The chain joins TRBV12-5 to TRBJ2-3; 8 bases match TRBD1. CDR1 is LGHNT, CDR2 FRNRAP, per germline. The CDR3 spans 17 residues. V lost 1 base to trimming and J lost 0 bases; unmatched junction nucleotides: 6.

The rearrangement joins TRBV5-1 to TRBJ1-1; 10 nucleotides line up with TRBD1. This CDR3 spans 14 amino acids. Per germline, CDR1 SGHRS and CDR2 YFSETQ. Trimming cost V 4 bases and J 5 bases; bases outside gene matches: 5. In DNA form, the CDR3 reads TGCGCCAGCAGCCAAGGACAGGGGGGGACTGAAGCTTTCTTT. Protein sequence: CASSQGQGGTEAFF. The full variable domain, completed using reference TRBV5-1 and TRBJ1-1, is KAGVTQTPRYLIKTRGQQVTLSCSPISGHRSVSWYQQTPGQGLQFLFEYFSETQRNKGNFPGRFSGRQFSNSRSEMNVSTLELGDSALYLCASSQGQGGTEAFFGQGTRLTVV.

The chain recombines TRBV15 with TRBJ2-1; no reliable D call. V was trimmed by 0 bases and J by 9 bases, leaving 6 bases between them. The CDR3 is 12 residues long. Per the germline V gene, CDR1 is LNHNV and CDR2 is YYDKDF (reference sequence). The CDR3 is CATSRDWSEQFF. In DNA form, the CDR3 reads TGTGCCACCAGCAGAGACTGGTCTGAGCAGTTCTTC.

This clone came up once. The chain carries TRBV19 and TRBJ2-3; no clear D. V lost 3 bases to trimming and J lost 2 bases, with 21 bases between them. Germline values: CDR1 LNHDA, CDR2 SQIVND (reference sequence). This CDR3 is built from 18 residues. The CDR3 region has the DNA TGTGCCAGTAGTATCTCAGCGCGCGCTCCACCCTACACAGATACGCAGTATTTT. Translation: CASSISARAPPYTDTQYF.

This chain joins TRBV7-2 and TRBJ1-1, with 10 nucleotides matching TRBD1. CDR1 and CDR2 (germline): SGHTA, FQGNSA. J lost 3 bases, V lost 5 bases, and 6 bases had no gene match. The CDR3 sequence is 15 residues long. CDR3 amino acids: CASSRDRGPDTEAFF. CDR3 bases: TGTGCCAGCAGCCGCGACAGGGGGCCTGACACTGAAGCTTTCTTT.

The chain couples TRBV18 to TRBJ1-4; 7 bases map to TRBD1. The germline V gene has CDR1 KGHSH and CDR2 LQKENI. V shed 6 bases and J 5 bases; nucleotides not matched to a gene: 6. The CDR3 has 14 residues. In DNA, the CDR3 is TGTGCCAGCTCCTCGGGACAGACAAATGAAAAACTGTTTTTT. This sequence encodes CASSSGQTNEKLFF.

The chain couples TRBV2 to TRBJ1-5; possibly TRBD1 for D (6 bases). The CDR3 is 14 residues long. V was pared by 7 bases and J by 4 bases, with 14 bases between. Germline V gives CDR1 SNHLY, CDR2 FYNNEI. The CDR3 loop reads CASNPLDRNQPQHF. The CDR3 DNA sequence: TGTGCCAGCAACCCGCTCGACAGGAATCAGCCCCAGCATTTT.

The J gene is TRBJ1-5, the V gene TRBV12-5; 9 bases match TRBD1. Germline V gene data show CDR1 as LGHNT and CDR2 as FRNRAP. The CDR3 runs 17 residues. V gave up 1 base and J gave up 0 bases; unmatched junction bases: 4. As DNA, the CDR3 is TGTGCTAGTGGTTTGGGGACAGGGGCGGATAGCAATCAGCCCCAGCATTTT. Amino acid sequence: CASGLGTGADSNQPQHF.

This clone was recorded once. This chain joins TRBV7-2 and TRBJ2-7, with a weak D call TRBD1 (5 bases). Germline-derived CDR1 and CDR2 are SGHTA and FQGNSA. Trimming cost V 5 bases and J 5 bases, with 16 bases left between them. This CDR3 is built from 14 residues. CDR3: CASSRNAGNNEQYF. Written as DNA, the CDR3 is TGTGCCAGCAGCCGCAACGCAGGGAACAACGAGCAGTACTTC. Full variable domain (outside the CDR3, taken from reference TRBV7-2 and TRBJ2-7): GAGVSQSPSNKVTEKGKDVELRCDPISGHTALYWYRQSLGQGLEFLIYFQGNSAPDKSGLPSDRFSAERTGGSVSTLTIQRTQQEDSAVYLCASSRNAGNNEQYFGPGTRLTVT.

CDR3: CSVKGPSGNTIYF. DNA for the CDR3: TGCAGCGTCAAGGGACCCTCTGGAAACACCATATATTTT. The V call is TRBV29-1, the J call TRBJ1-3; D perhaps matches TRBD1 (5 bases). V was clipped by 6 bases and J by 0 bases, with 9 bases between them. This CDR3 region has 13 residues. Germline V gene data show CDR1 as SQVTM and CDR2 as ANQGSEA.

This CDR3 is CASSYDGGLNTEAFF. The DNA for the CDR3 is TGTGCCAGCAGTTACGATGGGGGCCTGAACACTGAAGCTTTCTTT. The chain employs TRBV6-6 and TRBJ1-1; D might be TRBD1 (6 bases). The CDR3 has 15 residues. Germline V CDR1 and CDR2: MNHNY, SVGAGI (reference sequence). The V end lost 2 bases, the J end lost 0 bases, and 10 bases lay between the germline ends.

The chain links TRBV6-5 to TRBJ2-5; weak D call: TRBD1 (5 bases). The germline CDR1 and CDR2 sequences are MNHEY and SVGAGI. V was trimmed by 5 bases and J by 4 bases, leaving 17 bases between them. The CDR3 consists of 15 residues. The CDR3 DNA is TGTGCCAGCAGTCTAACAGGCGCCACTCGAGAGACCCAGTACTTC. Its translation: CASSLTGATRETQYF.

J is TRBJ2-7 and V is TRBV10-3; D is uncertain. This CDR3 has 12 residues. Germline lookup yields CDR1 ENHRY and CDR2 SYGVKD. Trimming cost V 3 bases and J 3 bases, with 6 bases left between them. The DNA of the CDR3 is TGTGCCATCAGTGAACAAAACTACGAGCAGTACTTC. It yields the protein CAISEQNYEQYF.

CDR3 nucleotides: TGTGCCAGCAGCTACAGGACAGGGGAAGCTTTCTTT. Its translation: CASSYRTGEAFF. This sequence joins TRBV7-2 and TRBJ1-1, with TRBD1 matching 8 bases. Trimming took 4 bases from V and 8 from J; bases not matched to a gene: 3. Germline CDR1 SGHTA, CDR2 FQGNSA. The CDR3 extends over 12 amino acids.

The gene calls are TRBV5-5 and TRBJ2-1; 10 nucleotides match TRBD1. Trimming at V came to 6 bases and at J to 6 bases, leaving 12 bases not matched to a gene. CDR3 length: 16 amino acids. CDR1 and CDR2 from the germline V gene are SGHKS and YYEKEE (reference sequence). The CDR3 region is CASNPLGDRGSNEQFF. CDR3 in DNA: TGTGCCAGCAACCCGCTAGGGGACAGGGGTTCCAATGAGCAGTTCTTC.

The chain links TRBV5-4 to TRBJ1-6; 7 bases fit TRBD1. V lost 5 bases, J lost 3 bases, and 5 bases stayed unmatched. This CDR3 contains 15 residues. The germline gives CDR1 SGHNT, CDR2 YYREEE (reference sequence). CDR3 coding DNA: TGTGCCAGCAGTACCGGGACAGACTATAATTCACCCCTCCACTTT. Translating gives CASSTGTDYNSPLHF.

This clone was seen a handful of times. This chain connects TRBV9 to TRBJ1-4, with D hard to call. From germline, CDR1 is SGDLS and CDR2 YYNGEE. Between the trimmed V and J ends, which lost 3 bases and 6 bases, there was a span of 9 bases. This CDR3 contains 13 residues. CDR3 sequence (DNA): TGTGCCAGCAGCGGGACGGACGATGAAAAACTGTTTTTT. This translates into CASSGTDDEKLFF.

This chain joins TRBV12-3 or TRBV12-4 and TRBJ2-3; the D gene is possibly TRBD1 (5 bases). V lost 5 bases to trimming and J lost 10 bases, with 16 bases between them. This CDR3 spans 13 amino acids. The CDR3 loop reads CASSRGSSVPQYF. The DNA for the CDR3 is TGTGCCAGCAGTAGGGGTAGTTCCGTTCCGCAGTATTTT.

The chain carries TRBV6-5 and TRBJ2-3, with TRBD2 identical over 8 bases. This CDR3 comprises 15 residues. V lost 6 bases and J lost 6; bases outside the gene matches: 11. Germline V gene lookup returns CDR1 MNHEY and CDR2 SVGAGI. CDR3 loop: CASRLQRELSDTQYF. The CDR3 nucleotides are TGTGCCAGCAGACTACAGCGGGAGTTGTCGGATACGCAGTATTTT.

Comments on this clone: Additional DNA sequences in this sample encode the identical CDR3. V and J are TRBV7-2 and TRBJ1-5, with unresolved D. The CDR3 runs 13 residues. With 2 bases removed from V and 4 bases from J, the gap between germline ends came to 6 bases. The germline V gene has CDR1 SGHTA and CDR2 FQGNSA. The CDR3 reads CASSLKGNQPQHF. CDR3 sequence (DNA): TGTGCCAGCAGCTTAAAGGGTAATCAGCCCCAGCATTTT.

The gene calls are TRBV6-5 and TRBJ1-1; no definite D call. V lost 7 bases and J lost 3, with 12 bases in between. This CDR3 has 13 amino acids. The germline gives CDR1 MNHEY, CDR2 SVGAGI. The CDR3 DNA sequence: TGTGCCAGCAACCGGCGACGGGACACTGAAGCTTTCTTT. Encoded protein: CASNRRRDTEAFF.

The rearrangement links TRBV3-1 (or the pseudogene TRBV3-2) to TRBJ2-2; D is possibly TRBD2 (5 bases). The V gene lost 2 bases and the J gene lost 5 bases, with 12 bases spanning the gap. Germline values: CDR1 LGHDT, CDR2 YNNKEL (reference sequence). CDR3 length equals 15 residues. The CDR3 DNA sequence: TGTGCCAGCAGCCAACCCCCAGAGGGAACCGGGGAGCTGTTTTTT. It translates to CASSQPPEGTGELFF.

CDR3 loop: CASSLFASGRPYDSYNEQFF. The CDR3 DNA reads TGTGCCAGCAGTTTATTCGCTAGCGGGAGGCCCTATGACTCCTACAATGAGCAGTTCTTC. The chain is built from TRBV28 and TRBJ2-1; 11 nucleotides align to TRBD2. CDR1 is MDHEN and CDR2 is SYDVKM in the germline V gene. V shed 1 base, J shed 0 bases, and the junction held 11 bases outside the gene matches. There are 20 residues in the CDR3.

This rearrangement joins TRBV29-1 to TRBJ2-1, with a tentative D call TRBD1 (5 bases). CDR3 length equals 12 residues. CDR1 is SQVTM, CDR2 ANQGSEA, per germline. Trimming shortened V by 4 bases and J by 9 bases, and 13 bases separated the two germline ends. The CDR3 bases are TGCAGCGTTGTTCCAGGGATTGGTGAGCAGTTCTTC. It is translated as CSVVPGIGEQFF.